The clone carrying this TCR beta chain has at least ten counts. What it recognizes is unknown. Described time point: patch test 2, 6 weeks after DPC sensitization. Treatment given: therapeutic diphenylcyclopropenone sensitization with weekly scalp DPC. TCRdb called the RACE reads again in MiXCR, with one record for every CDR3 protein. Here the sample spans tens of thousands of distinct CDR3 sequences, about 9.4% being singletons. This entry comes from a study of human T cells and chemical hapten exposure. Findings of the study overall: Expanded TCR counts at PT1 went up together with patch test score, a positive correlation.

This receptor was taken from a woman aged 50 to 65 with alopecia areata. Some clones in this sample may be carry-over from other donors' samples. Sequencing was performed on whole blood, taken in connection with sensitization to the hapten diphenylcyclopropenone (DPC).

As DNA, the CDR3 is TGCAGCGTGACCGGGACAGGTGCATATGGCTACACCTTC. Its protein is CSVTGTGAYGYTF. The V gene is TRBV29-1, the J gene TRBJ1-2; the match to TRBD1 covers 8 bases. Trimming cost V 6 bases and J 5 bases; bases outside gene matches: 8. This CDR3 comprises 13 residues. The germline CDR1 and CDR2 sequences are SQVTM and ANQGSEA. Using reference TRBV29-1 and TRBJ1-2 for the parts outside the CDR3, the full variable domain is SAVISQKPSRDICQRGTSLTIQCQVDSQVTMMFWYRQQPGQSLTLIATANQGSEATYESGFVIDKFPISRPNLTFSTLTVSNMSPEDSSIYLCSVTGTGAYGYTFGSGTRLTVV.